This TCR beta chain appears in the sequencing data of a study of T cells expressing NK-cell markers. Study outcomes and limitations: Expanded clones of NKG2C+ T cells had an unclear HCMV specificity.

CDR3 size: 16 residues. TCRdb reprocessed the 5' RACE reads, keeping one entry per CDR3 protein, no DNA. The record lists hundreds of thousands of distinct CDR3 sequences, of which the ten most abundant hold under 4.5%. Concerning this clonotype: Its antigen is not known.

The chain uses TRBV12-3 or TRBV12-4 and TRBJ2-5; TCRdb names TRBD1, which stays unverified in the absence of DNA. The sequenced sample was blood T cells: a sorted CD56 or NKG2C T cell subset, CD4+ or CD8+ T cells, or bulk PBMC T cells (not recorded which). This sequence originates from a man younger than 30 in good health. The CDR3: CASSLGQGAWGETQYF.